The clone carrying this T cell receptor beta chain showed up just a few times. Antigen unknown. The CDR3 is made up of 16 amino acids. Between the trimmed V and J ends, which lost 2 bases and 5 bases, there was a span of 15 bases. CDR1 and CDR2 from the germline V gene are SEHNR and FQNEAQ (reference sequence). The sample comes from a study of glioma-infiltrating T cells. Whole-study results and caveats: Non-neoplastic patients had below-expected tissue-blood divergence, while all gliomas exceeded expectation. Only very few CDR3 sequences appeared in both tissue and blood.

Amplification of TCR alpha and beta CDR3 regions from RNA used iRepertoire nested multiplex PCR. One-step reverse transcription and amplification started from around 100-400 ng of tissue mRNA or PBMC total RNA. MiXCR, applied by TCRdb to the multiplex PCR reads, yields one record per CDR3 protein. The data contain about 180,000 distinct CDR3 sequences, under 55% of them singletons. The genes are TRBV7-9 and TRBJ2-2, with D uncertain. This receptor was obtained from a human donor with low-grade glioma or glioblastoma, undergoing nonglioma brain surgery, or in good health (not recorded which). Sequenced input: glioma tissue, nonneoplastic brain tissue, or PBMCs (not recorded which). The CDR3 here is CASSLTHFIRTGELFF. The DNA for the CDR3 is TGTGCCAGCAGCTTAACGCACTTTATCCGAACCGGGGAGCTGTTTTTT.